This TCR beta chain was documented in a study of OX40 agonist ivuxolimab in advanced cancers. Regarding this clone: Its antigen is unidentified.

Trimming stripped 3 bases from V and 2 bases from J, with 19 bases between. CDR1 SGHRS and CDR2 YFSETQ come from the germline V gene. CDR3 size: 17 residues. Profiling relied on immunoSEQ multiplex PCR, and the TCRdb table lists in-frame clones only, not all of them. Of about 41,000 clones listed, 65% to 90% were seen once; the top ten hold 2.6%. Whole-study results and caveats: Not determined was the antigen specificity of the expanded peripheral T cells.

The TCR sequence derives from an adult with an advanced solid tumor such as melanoma, head and neck, liver or kidney cancer. The chain recombines TRBV5-1 with TRBJ2-3; D not certain. This material consisted of CD4+ or CD8+ T cells sorted from blood, taken in a trial of the OX40 agonist ivuxolimab. The CDR3 loop reads CASSSPLFGGDTDTQYF. The CDR3 DNA sequence: TGCGCCAGCAGCTCGCCCCTTTTCGGTGGGGACACAGATACGCAGTATTTT. Supplemented by reference TRBV5-1 and TRBJ2-3, the full variable domain reads KAGVTQTPRYLIKTRGQQVTLSCSPISGHRSVSWYQQTPGQGLQFLFEYFSETQRNKGNFPGRFSGRQFSNSRSEMNVSTLELGDSALYLCASSSPLFGGDTDTQYFGPGTRLTVL.